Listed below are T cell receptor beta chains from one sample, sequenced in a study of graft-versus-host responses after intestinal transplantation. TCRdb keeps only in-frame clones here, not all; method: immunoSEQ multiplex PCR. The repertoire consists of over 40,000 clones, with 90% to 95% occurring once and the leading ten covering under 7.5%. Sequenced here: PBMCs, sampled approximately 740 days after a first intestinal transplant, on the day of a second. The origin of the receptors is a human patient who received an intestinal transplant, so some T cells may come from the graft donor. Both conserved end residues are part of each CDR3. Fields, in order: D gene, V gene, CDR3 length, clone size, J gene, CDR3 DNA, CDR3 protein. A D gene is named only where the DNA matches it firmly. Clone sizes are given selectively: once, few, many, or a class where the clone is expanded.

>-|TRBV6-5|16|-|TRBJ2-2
TGTGCCAGCAGTTACAGGGGTACAGGTCCGACCGGGGAGCTGTTTTTT
CASSYRGTGPTGELFF
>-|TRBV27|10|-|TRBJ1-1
TGTGCCAGCCGACGGACTGAAGCTTTCTTT
CASRRTEAFF
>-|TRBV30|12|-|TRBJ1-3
TGTGCCTGGGGTCGGGGACTCAACACCATATATTTT
CAWGRGLNTIYF
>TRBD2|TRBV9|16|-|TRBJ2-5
TGTGCCAGCAGCGTAGGCAGGACTAGCGGGAGGGAGACCCAGTACTTC
CASSVGRTSGRETQYF
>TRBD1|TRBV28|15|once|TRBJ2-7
TGTGCCAGCAGAGCCGGGACAGGGGGCTCCTACGAGCAGTACTTC
CASRAGTGGSYEQYF
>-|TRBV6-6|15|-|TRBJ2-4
TGTGCCAGCACCATACAGGCGTTCAACAAAAACATTCAGTACTTC
CASTIQAFNKNIQYF
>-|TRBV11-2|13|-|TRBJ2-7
TGTGCCAGCAGTTCTAGAGAGGGCGGCGAGCAGTACTTC
CASSSREGGEQYF
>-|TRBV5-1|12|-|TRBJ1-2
TGCGCCAGCAGTCCCGAGGGAGGAGGCTACACCTTC
CASSPEGGGYTF
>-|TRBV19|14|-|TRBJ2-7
TGTGCCAGTAGCCTAGACAGGACCTCCTACGAGCAGTACTTC
CASSLDRTSYEQYF
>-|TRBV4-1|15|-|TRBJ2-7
TGCGCCAGCAGCGTGGCGTCGGGAGTATCTTACGAGCAGTACTTC
CASSVASGVSYEQYF